Each of the 22 T cell receptor beta chains below was sequenced from the same sample in a study of shared clonotypes between healthy human individuals (dated by TCRdb to 2018 to 2021). The library was generated by the immunoSEQ multiplex PCR assay. In TCRdb, the immuneACCESS table is reduced to in-frame sequences with V and J assigned. These tables do not hold every clone; where another copy was compared, an unresolved V gene accounts for under half, and the others remain unexplained. The sample records about 2.3 million clones, under 95% of which are singletons. The ten largest clones take up about 0.36% of the sample. The sample consisted of naive CD4+ T cells from PBMCs. In the paper's terms, the cell subset or site label means: CD45RA+ positively selected. Receptor source: a man aged 18 to 35 in good health. Some clones in this sample may be carry-over from other donors' samples.

The chain has TRBV19 and TRBJ1-5; possible D gene TRBD1, 5 bases. Trimming took 5 bases from V and 1 from J, leaving 15 bases between them. CDR1 is LNHDA and CDR2 is SQIVND in the germline V gene (reference sequence). This CDR3 has 16 residues. CDR3 coding DNA: TGTGCCAGTAGTCTGGAAGGGGCCCCAAGCAATCAGCCCCAGCATTTT. As protein: CASSLEGAPSNQPQHF.

Note on this clone: Other DNA sequences in this sample translate to the same CDR3. The chain uses TRBV5-1 and TRBJ2-3, with TRBD2 matching 9 bases. Germline loops: CDR1 SGHRS, CDR2 YFSETQ. This CDR3 has 15 residues. Trimming took 3 bases from V and 1 from J; bases not matched to a gene: 3. The CDR3 DNA reads TGCGCCAGCAGCTCTTTAGCGGGAGGCACAGATACGCAGTATTTT. Translation gives CASSSLAGGTDTQYF.

The chain is built from TRBV12-5 and TRBJ2-5; 7 bases agree with TRBD1. V was clipped by 2 bases and J by 5 bases; unmatched bases: 11. CDR1 is LGHNT and CDR2 is FRNRAP in the germline V gene. This CDR3 comprises 16 residues. The CDR3 DNA reads as TGTGCTAGTGGTTTGTTGCATGACAGGGCAGGGGAGACCCAGTACTTC. Encoded protein: CASGLLHDRAGETQYF.

The chain links TRBV28 to TRBJ1-1; D call uncertain. The CDR3 runs to 14 residues. Germline V lookup: CDR1 MDHEN, CDR2 SYDVKM. CDR3 loop: CVIGPTIMNTEAFF. DNA of the CDR3: TGTGTCATAGGGCCAACAATCATGAACACTGAAGCTTTCTTT.

J is TRBJ2-5 and V is TRBV28; D is unclear. V lost 5 bases and J lost 6, with 13 bases in between. Germline V CDR1 and CDR2: MDHEN, SYDVKM. CDR3 length: 13 residues. As DNA, the CDR3 is TGTGCCAGCAGTGAAGTTTTCGTAAAGACCCAGTACTTC. This codes for CASSEVFVKTQYF.

A note on this clone: The same CDR3 arises from other DNA sequences in this sample as well. The V call is TRBV7-2, the J call TRBJ2-1; D remains ambiguous. In germline, CDR1 is SGHTA, CDR2 FQGNSA. There are 13 residues in the CDR3. The V and J ends lost 1 base and 4 bases respectively, with 5 bases between them. CDR3 in DNA: TGTGCCAGCAGCTTAGTTGTGTACAATGAGCAGTTCTTC. This gives the protein CASSLVVYNEQFF.

This clone appeared a few times. The rearrangement joins TRBV6-1 to TRBJ2-5; the D is unclear. V lost 2 bases and J lost 6, with 13 bases in between. CDR1 MNHNS and CDR2 SASEGT come from the germline V gene. This CDR3 is built from 14 residues. As DNA, the CDR3 is TGTGCCAGCAGTGAATTTACTGGGTTGCAGACCCAGTACTTC. It is translated as CASSEFTGLQTQYF.

The genes are TRBV9 and TRBJ2-3; TRBD2 agrees at 10 bases. CDR1 and CDR2 from the germline V gene are SGDLS and YYNGEE. CDR3 length: 15 residues. The J segment lost 0 bases and the V segment lost 6 bases, leaving 4 bases of the junction unmatched. In nucleotides, the CDR3 is TGTGCCAGCACCTTGACTAGCGGGAGCACAGATACGCAGTATTTT. Its translation: CASTLTSGSTDTQYF.

The chain couples TRBV6-1 to TRBJ2-2; no firm D call. The V end was cut by 6 bases, the J end by 0 bases, with 11 bases between. This CDR3 spans 15 amino acids. CDR1 is MNHNS, CDR2 SASEGT, per germline. The CDR3: CASRSQSANTGELFF. In DNA form, the CDR3 reads TGTGCCAGCAGGTCCCAGTCGGCGAACACCGGGGAGCTGTTTTTT.

The chain combines TRBV6-4 with TRBJ1-2, with TRBD1 matching 8 bases. V gave up 6 bases and J gave up 4 bases; unmatched junction bases: 1. The CDR3 is 12 residues long. Looked up from germline, CDR1 is MRHNA and CDR2 is SNTAGT. The CDR3 is CASRGQGYGYTF. Written as DNA, the CDR3 is TGTGCCAGCAGAGGACAGGGCTATGGCTACACCTTC.

V usage is TRBV28 and J usage is TRBJ1-4; TRBD1 might be the D (6 bases). In germline, CDR1 is MDHEN, CDR2 SYDVKM. V lost 4 bases and J 3 bases, leaving 9 bases between the germline ends. The CDR3 is 14 residues long. CDR3 sequence (DNA): TGTGCCAGCAGTTCAGGGGAGGCTAATGAAAAACTGTTTTTT. It is translated as CASSSGEANEKLFF.

V is TRBV6-1 and J is TRBJ2-7; D unclear. Trimming took off 6 bases at V and 0 bases at J, with 12 bases between the two ends. CDR3 length equals 14 residues. Germline V gene sequence: CDR1 MNHNS, CDR2 SASEGT. In nucleotides, the CDR3 is TGTGCCAGCAGGCCCGCCGTAGGCTCCTACGAGCAGTACTTC. Translation gives CASRPAVGSYEQYF.

Worth noting for this clone: The same CDR3 also results from other DNA sequences found in this sample. The CDR3: CASSLERGSYEQYF. Here the CDR3 DNA reads TGCGCCAGCAGCTTGGAAAGGGGGTCCTACGAGCAGTACTTC. This sequence joins TRBV5-1 and TRBJ2-7; TRBD1 might be the D (6 bases). Trimming took off 0 bases at V and 1 base at J, with 8 bases between the two ends. The CDR3 is made up of 14 amino acids. Germline CDR1 is SGHRS and CDR2 is YFSETQ. Looking up the rest from reference TRBV5-1 and TRBJ2-7 gives the full variable domain: KAGVTQTPRYLIKTRGQQVTLSCSPISGHRSVSWYQQTPGQGLQFLFEYFSETQRNKGNFPGRFSGRQFSNSRSEMNVSTLELGDSALYLCASSLERGSYEQYFGPGTRLTVT.

The chain uses TRBV2 and TRBJ2-1; D ambiguous. The V gene's germline CDR1 is SNHLY and CDR2 FYNNEI. V was pared by 3 bases and J by 8 bases, with 5 bases between. The CDR3 loop spans 11 amino acids. The CDR3 loop reads CASSDYYEQFF. The CDR3 DNA reads TGTGCCAGCAGTGACTATTATGAGCAGTTCTTC.

This sequence joins TRBV9 and TRBJ2-2, with 8 bases fitting TRBD2. Germline CDR1 SGDLS, CDR2 YYNGEE. V was clipped by 4 bases and J by 6 bases; unmatched bases: 8. There are 15 residues in the CDR3. DNA of the CDR3: TGTGCCAGCAGCCCCCGGACTAGCAGCCCCGGGGAGCTGTTTTTT. Protein product: CASSPRTSSPGELFF. The whole variable domain, remainder taken from reference TRBV9 and TRBJ2-2, is DSGVTQTPKHLITATGQRVTLRCSPRSGDLSVYWYQQSLDQGLQFLIQYYNGEERAKGNILERFSAQQFPDLHSELNLSSLELGDSALYFCASSPRTSSPGELFFGEGSRLTVL.

This chain uses TRBV18 with TRBJ1-2; tentative D call: TRBD1 (5 bases). The CDR3 length is 16 residues. CDR1 is KGHSH, CDR2 LQKENI, per germline. V lost 4 bases and J lost 4, with 19 bases in between. This CDR3 is CASSQLTTASGYGYTF. The CDR3 nucleotides are TGTGCCAGCTCACAATTAACGACAGCGTCCGGCTATGGCTACACCTTC.

The CDR3 loop reads CASSLAGEQTQYF. The CDR3 DNA reads TGTGCCAGCAGCTTGGCGGGGGAACAGACCCAGTACTTC. The chain employs TRBV5-5 and TRBJ2-5; the D gene is possibly TRBD2 (6 bases). The germline V and J ends were trimmed by 0 bases and 6 bases, with 9 bases remaining between them. CDR3 size: 13 residues. Germline V gene lookup returns CDR1 SGHKS and CDR2 YYEKEE (reference sequence).

The gene calls are TRBV29-1 and TRBJ1-2; tentatively, D is TRBD1 (5 bases). CDR3 length: 15 residues. The germline V and J ends were trimmed by 5 bases and 5 bases, with 21 bases remaining between them. Germline V CDR1 and CDR2: SQVTM, ANQGSEA. The chain's CDR3 is CSVRETGTAEYGYTF. Written as DNA, the CDR3 is TGCAGCGTTCGGGAGACGGGGACGGCCGAATATGGCTACACCTTC.

Comment on this clone: The same CDR3 also results from other DNA sequences found in this sample. V is TRBV18 and J is TRBJ2-2; D not resolved. CDR1 and CDR2 (germline): KGHSH, LQKENI. The CDR3 covers 13 residues. The germline V and J ends were trimmed by 3 bases and 6 bases, with 8 bases remaining between them. In DNA form, the CDR3 reads TGTGCCAGCTCACCTTCCATGGCCGGGGAGCTGTTTTTT. Its protein product is CASSPSMAGELFF.

The gene calls are TRBV6-5 and TRBJ1-6, with D possibly matching TRBD1 (6 bases). The germline gives CDR1 MNHEY, CDR2 SVGAGI. V was pared by 6 bases and J by 8 bases, with 14 bases between. The CDR3 is made up of 14 amino acids. The CDR3 nucleotides read TGTGCCAGCAGCTTACAGGGTCCCCATTCACCCCTCCACTTT. It yields the protein CASSLQGPHSPLHF.

The rearrangement uses TRBV27 and TRBJ2-5; D is possibly TRBD2 (6 bases). Germline V gives CDR1 MNHEY, CDR2 SMNVEV (reference sequence). This CDR3 contains 16 residues. Between the trimmed V and J ends, which lost 7 bases and 4 bases, there was a span of 22 bases. The chain's CDR3 is CASIGMGSGPRETQYF. In DNA, the CDR3 is TGTGCCAGCATTGGTATGGGGAGCGGGCCAAGAGAGACCCAGTACTTC.

The chain carries TRBV2 and TRBJ2-3; D gene ambiguous. The V gene lost 8 bases and the J gene lost 3 bases, with 9 bases spanning the gap. Germline CDR1 SNHLY, CDR2 FYNNEI. The CDR3 is 12 amino acids. CDR3 protein: CASQARTDTQYF. The CDR3 region has the DNA TGTGCCAGCCAGGCCCGAACAGATACGCAGTATTTT.